The 8 T cell receptor beta chains below were found in one sample sequenced in a study of regulatory T cells in long-lasting Graves disease. Libraries of TCR beta came from iRepertoire HTBI primers plus Arm-PCR of CDR3 regions. TCRdb reprocessed the multiplex PCR reads with MiXCR, giving one entry per CDR3 protein. The sample includes about 660,000 distinct CDR3 sequences, about 32% of them seen just once. Time point defined: persistent/refractory GD, antithyroid drugs over 5 years with positive TRAb. PBMC-extracted RNA yielded the TCR library. The material was peripheral blood mononuclear cells (PBMCs), obtained when the disease was refractory, from a patient treated with antithyroid drugs. The receptors stem from a female donor with Graves disease.

As concerns this clonotype: The CDR3 end shows no conserved phenylalanine or tryptophan, and so a read error is likely. CDR3 region: CASSAISAETSYEQYS. CDR3 in DNA: TGTGCCAGCAGCGCGATTTCAGCGGAGACCTCCTACGAGCAGTACTCC. The J gene is TRBJ2-7, the V gene TRBV7-9; maybe TRBD2 (5 bases). Germline V gene data show CDR1 as SEHNR and CDR2 as FQNEAQ (reference sequence). The CDR3 totals 16 residues. The ends were cut back, 5 bases at V and 0 bases at J, with 17 bases in the middle.

The chain employs TRBV30 and TRBJ1-2; D possibly corresponds to TRBD1 (6 bases). Germline V CDR1 and CDR2: GTSNPN, SVGIG (reference sequence). This CDR3 is 13 amino acids long. The V and J ends lost 4 bases and 4 bases respectively, with 13 bases between them. CDR3 protein: CAWKPAGAYGYTF. Written as DNA, the CDR3 is TGTGCCTGGAAGCCGGCAGGGGCCTATGGCTACACCTTC. The entire variable domain, with the rest obtained from reference TRBV30 and TRBJ1-2, is as follows: SQTIHQWPATLVQPVGSPLSLECTVEGTSNPNLYWYRQAAGRGLQLLFYSVGIGQISSEVPQNLSASRPQDRQFILSSKKLLLSDSGFYLCAWKPAGAYGYTFGSGTRLTVV.

This clonotype was detected only a few times. This chain uses TRBV11-2 with TRBJ2-7; D gene ambiguous. The CDR3 extends over 13 amino acids. Trimming removed 5 bases at V and 3 bases at J, with 11 bases between. Germline V gives CDR1 SGHAT, CDR2 FQNNGV. The CDR3 region has the DNA TGTGCCAGCAGCCCACTGGTGAGCTACGAGCAGTACTTC. Translating gives CASSPLVSYEQYF.

The rearrangement links TRBV6-1 to TRBJ1-5; D call uncertain. Germline loops: CDR1 MNHNS, CDR2 SASEGT. Trimming left V 9 bases short and J 3 bases short, with 12 bases between. The CDR3 covers 13 residues. The CDR3 DNA reads TGTGCCAGTCGAGAGGTCTTCAATCAGCCCCAGCATTTT. This encodes CASREVFNQPQHF.

This chain links TRBV15 with TRBJ1-1; D not certain. This CDR3 is 15 amino acids long. Trimming left V 0 bases short and J 6 bases short, with 14 bases between. Germline loops: CDR1 LNHNV, CDR2 YYDKDF (reference sequence). In DNA, the CDR3 is TGTGCCACCAGCAGAGAAAAGACGTATGCAGCTGAAGCTTTCTTT. Its protein is CATSREKTYAAEAFF.

The V call is TRBV2, the J call TRBJ2-2; D perhaps matches TRBD2 (5 bases). Germline CDR1 is SNHLY and CDR2 is FYNNEI. The CDR3 sequence is 14 residues long. Trimming left V 6 bases short and J 3 bases short, with 11 bases between. CDR3 amino acids: CASRGQRYTGELFF. Written as DNA, the CDR3 is TGTGCCAGCAGGGGTCAGCGGTACACCGGGGAGCTGTTTTTT.

Comment on this clonotype: Because it lacks the conserved phenylalanine or tryptophan at the end, this CDR3 is likely a read error. Because the CDR3's place on the DNA is in doubt, the DNA is left out and the CDR3 is given as listed by TCRdb. The V call is TRBV28, the J call TRBJ1-1; the table calls TRBD1, which could not be checked here. Germline V gene data show CDR1 as MDHEN and CDR2 as SYDVKM. The CDR3 is 12 amino acids in total, end residues counted. The CDR3: CASSYGTGGAGI.

This chain connects TRBV4-1 to TRBJ1-2; TRBD1 is a possible D gene (5 bases). This CDR3 comprises 15 residues. Germline V gene data show CDR1 as MGHRA and CDR2 as YSYEKL. Trimming left V 0 bases short and J 6 bases short, with 14 bases between. The CDR3 reads CASSQDKGAGNGYTF. CDR3 DNA: TGCGCCAGCAGCCAAGATAAAGGGGCAGGCAATGGCTACACCTTC.